This passage covers 9 T cell receptor beta chains from one sample sequenced in a study of beta chain features in type 1 diabetes. Study results and limitations: TCRB CDR3s were moderately but significantly shorter in Type 1 diabetes patients in all four CD4+ subsets.

TCRB transcripts that were expressed got sequenced, as all of the isolated RNA had been reverse transcribed. Measured with immunoSEQ multiplex PCR; TCRdb has only the in-frame clones, and not every one. The sample has 300,000 to 450,000 clones; 9.6% are singletons. What these receptors recognize is not known. What was sequenced was central memory CD4+ T cells from blood. The receptors come from a man aged 25 to 40 with type 1 diabetes.

This clone was picked up a small number of times. This chain uses TRBV18 with TRBJ2-1; 7 bases are shared with TRBD2. Germline lookup yields CDR1 KGHSH and CDR2 LQKENI. The V and J ends lost 1 base and 9 bases, in that order; junction bases with no gene match: 6. The CDR3 is 14 residues long. As DNA, the CDR3 is TGTGCCAGCTCACCACTGTCGACTAGCAGTGAGCAGTTCTTC. It codes for CASSPLSTSSEQFF. Combining the CDR3 with reference TRBV18 and TRBJ2-1 gives the whole variable domain NAGVMQNPRHLVRRRGQEARLRCSPMKGHSHVYWYRQLPEEGLKFMVYLQKENIIDESGMPKERFSAEFPKEGPSILRIQQVVRGDSAAYFCASSPLSTSSEQFFGPGTRLTVL.

This clone was counted only a few times. V usage is TRBV9 and J usage is TRBJ2-7; possible D gene TRBD2, 6 bases. The CDR3 contains 15 residues. CDR1 is SGDLS and CDR2 is YYNGEE in the germline V gene. V was trimmed by 4 bases and J by 1 base, leaving 15 bases between them. The CDR3 reads CASSPNPGASYEQYF. CDR3 DNA: TGTGCCAGCAGCCCTAATCCGGGAGCTTCCTACGAGCAGTACTTC.

The gene calls are TRBV6-6 and TRBJ2-1; 12 positions agree with TRBD2. CDR1 is MNHNY, CDR2 SVGAGI, per germline (reference sequence). This CDR3 region has 15 residues. V was clipped by 0 bases and J by 10 bases; unmatched bases: 4. For the CDR3, the DNA is TGTGCCAGCAGTTACTCGACTAGCGGGAGCGGAGAGCAGTTCTTC. It specifies CASSYSTSGSGEQFF.

This clone was recorded a few times. V gene TRBV30 combines with J gene TRBJ1-1; the D gene is possibly TRBD1 (6 bases). Trimming cost V 2 bases and J 6 bases, with 10 bases left between them. Germline-derived CDR1 and CDR2 are GTSNPN and SVGIG (reference sequence). The CDR3 extends over 12 amino acids. The CDR3 DNA reads TGTGCCTGGAGTCAGGGGACCCCTGAAGCTTTCTTT. Amino acid sequence: CAWSQGTPEAFF. Complete variable domain (other parts from reference TRBV30 and TRBJ1-1): SQTIHQWPATLVQPVGSPLSLECTVEGTSNPNLYWYRQAAGRGLQLLFYSVGIGQISSEVPQNLSASRPQDRQFILSSKKLLLSDSGFYLCAWSQGTPEAFFGQGTRLTVV.

The rearrangement joins TRBV2 to TRBJ1-5, with a tentative D call TRBD1 (5 bases). Germline CDR1 reads SNHLY; CDR2 reads FYNNEI. The length of the CDR3 is 14 residues. Trimming removed 4 bases from V and 2 bases from J, with 9 bases in between. Here the CDR3 reads CASSAGGGNQPQHF. The CDR3 nucleotides read TGTGCCAGCAGTGCCGGAGGGGGCAATCAGCCCCAGCATTTT.

The rearrangement links TRBV7-2 to TRBJ2-2, with 8 bases that match TRBD2. The V segment lost 6 bases and the J segment 5 bases; nucleotides outside the gene matches: 8. This CDR3 contains 15 residues. Germline V gene lookup returns CDR1 SGHTA and CDR2 FQGNSA. Written as DNA, the CDR3 is TGTGCCAGCAGTCGAGCGGGAGTTCGGACCGGGGAGCTGTTTTTT. It codes for CASSRAGVRTGELFF.

This clone has a handful of counts. Just one base apart from a much larger clone, this may be a read error. The chain is built from TRBV11-1 and TRBJ2-1, with 10 bases matching TRBD2. Losses at the gene ends were 0 bases for V and 2 bases for J; bases not matched to a gene: 1. The CDR3 extends over 16 amino acids. Germline V gene data show CDR1 as SGHAT and CDR2 as FQDESV (reference sequence). CDR3 in DNA: TGTGCCAGCAGCTTAGCACTAGCGGGAACCTACAATGAGCAGTTCTTC. Translated, it gives CASSLALAGTYNEQFF.

This clone was detected many times. The rearrangement links TRBV29-1 to TRBJ2-2; D gene uncertain. The length of the CDR3 is 16 residues. Germline lookup yields CDR1 SQVTM and CDR2 ANQGSEA. V was clipped by 4 bases and J by 3 bases, with 18 bases between them. The CDR3 DNA reads as TGCAGCGTTGCATTGCTCATTGGGCCTGACACCGGGGAGCTGTTTTTT. Amino acid sequence: CSVALLIGPDTGELFF.

This clone showed up just a few times. For the CDR3, the DNA is TGCGCCAGCAGCTTGGTCCAAGATTTAGGGCAAGGGGGCTACACCTTC. As protein: CASSLVQDLGQGGYTF. The chain joins TRBV5-1 to TRBJ1-2; D gene unclear. With 0 bases removed from V and 8 bases from J, the gap between germline ends came to 20 bases. The CDR3 spans 16 residues. The germline V gene encodes CDR1 SGHRS and CDR2 YFSETQ.